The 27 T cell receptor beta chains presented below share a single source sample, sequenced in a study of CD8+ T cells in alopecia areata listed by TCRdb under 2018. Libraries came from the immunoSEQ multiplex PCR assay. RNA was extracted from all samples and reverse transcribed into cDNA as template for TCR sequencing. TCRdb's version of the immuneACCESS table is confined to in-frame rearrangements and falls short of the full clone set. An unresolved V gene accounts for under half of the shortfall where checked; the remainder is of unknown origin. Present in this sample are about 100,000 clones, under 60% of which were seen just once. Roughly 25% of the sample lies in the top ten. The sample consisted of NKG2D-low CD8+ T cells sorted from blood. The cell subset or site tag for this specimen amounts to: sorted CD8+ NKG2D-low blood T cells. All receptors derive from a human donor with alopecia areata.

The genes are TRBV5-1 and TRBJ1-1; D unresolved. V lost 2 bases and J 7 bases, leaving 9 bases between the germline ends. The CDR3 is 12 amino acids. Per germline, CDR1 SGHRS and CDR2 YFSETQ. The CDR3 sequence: CASSFGRYEAFF. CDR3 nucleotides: TGCGCCAGCAGCTTTGGACGATATGAAGCTTTCTTT.

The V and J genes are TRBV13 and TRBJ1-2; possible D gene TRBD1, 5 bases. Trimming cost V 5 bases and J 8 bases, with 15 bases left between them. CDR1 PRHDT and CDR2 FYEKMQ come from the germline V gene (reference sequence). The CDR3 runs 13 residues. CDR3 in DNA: TGTGCCAGCAGCCGGGGGGGAATTGAGGGCTACACCTTC. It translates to CASSRGGIEGYTF.

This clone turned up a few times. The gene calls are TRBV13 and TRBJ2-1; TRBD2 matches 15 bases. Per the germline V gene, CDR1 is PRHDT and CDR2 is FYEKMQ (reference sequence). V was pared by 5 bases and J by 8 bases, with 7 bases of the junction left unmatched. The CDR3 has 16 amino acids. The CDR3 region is CASSAGTSGRSDEQFF. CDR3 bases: TGTGCCAGCAGCGCCGGGACTAGCGGGAGGTCGGATGAGCAGTTCTTC.

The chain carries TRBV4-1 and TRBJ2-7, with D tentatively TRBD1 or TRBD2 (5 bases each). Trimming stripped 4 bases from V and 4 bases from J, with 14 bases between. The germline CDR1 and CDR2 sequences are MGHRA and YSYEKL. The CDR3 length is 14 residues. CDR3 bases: TGCGCCAGCAGCCGGGGACGCGAGAATTACGAGCAGTACTTC. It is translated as CASSRGRENYEQYF.

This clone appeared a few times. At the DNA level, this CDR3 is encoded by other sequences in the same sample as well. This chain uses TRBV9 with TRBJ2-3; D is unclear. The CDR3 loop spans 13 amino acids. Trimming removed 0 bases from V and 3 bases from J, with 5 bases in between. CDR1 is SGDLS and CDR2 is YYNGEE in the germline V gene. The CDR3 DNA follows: TGTGCCAGCAGCGTAGGGTCAACAGATACGCAGTATTTT. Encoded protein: CASSVGSTDTQYF.

CDR3 DNA: TGCGCCAGCAGCCAAGCAGGATACAATGAGCAGTTCTTC. Amino acids: CASSQAGYNEQFF. This chain joins TRBV4-1 and TRBJ2-1; D ambiguous. The CDR3 covers 13 residues. Germline loops: CDR1 MGHRA, CDR2 YSYEKL. The ends were cut back, 1 base at V and 4 bases at J, with 5 bases in the middle.

The CDR3 coding sequence is TGTGCCAGCAGTTACTCCACTAGCGGTGCCTACGAGCAGTACTTC. Translating gives CASSYSTSGAYEQYF. The chain recombines TRBV6-5 with TRBJ2-7; 8 positions agree with TRBD2. The V gene's germline CDR1 is MNHEY and CDR2 SVGAGI. The CDR3 is 15 amino acids. The J segment lost 2 bases and the V segment lost 0 bases, leaving 3 bases of the junction unmatched.

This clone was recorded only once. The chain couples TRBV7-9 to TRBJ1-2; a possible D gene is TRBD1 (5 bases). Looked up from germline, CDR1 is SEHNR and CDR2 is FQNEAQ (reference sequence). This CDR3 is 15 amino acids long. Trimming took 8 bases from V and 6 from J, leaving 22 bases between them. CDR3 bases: TGTGCCAGCCGGTCGATGGGGGATTCGGGTAATGGCTACACCTTC. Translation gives CASRSMGDSGNGYTF.

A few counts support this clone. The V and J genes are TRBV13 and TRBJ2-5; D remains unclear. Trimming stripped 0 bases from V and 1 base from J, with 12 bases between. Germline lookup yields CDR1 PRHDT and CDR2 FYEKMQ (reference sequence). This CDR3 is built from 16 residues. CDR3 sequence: CASSLGEEAIQETQYF. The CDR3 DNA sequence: TGTGCCAGCAGCTTAGGCGAAGAAGCGATCCAAGAGACCCAGTACTTC.

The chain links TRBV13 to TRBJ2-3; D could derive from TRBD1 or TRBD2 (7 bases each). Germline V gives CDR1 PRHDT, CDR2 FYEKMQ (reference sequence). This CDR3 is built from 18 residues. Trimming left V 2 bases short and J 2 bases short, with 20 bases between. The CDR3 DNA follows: TGTGCCAGCAGCTTAACAACCCCGAGCGGGACAGACACAGATACGCAGTATTTT. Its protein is CASSLTTPSGTDTDTQYF.

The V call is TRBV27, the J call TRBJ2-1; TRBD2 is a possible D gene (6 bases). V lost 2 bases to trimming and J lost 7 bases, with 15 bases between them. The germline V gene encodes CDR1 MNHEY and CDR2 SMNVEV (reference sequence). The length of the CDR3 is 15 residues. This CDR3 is CASSLRRERENEQFF. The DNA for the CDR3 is TGTGCCAGCAGTTTACGGCGGGAAAGGGAGAATGAGCAGTTCTTC.

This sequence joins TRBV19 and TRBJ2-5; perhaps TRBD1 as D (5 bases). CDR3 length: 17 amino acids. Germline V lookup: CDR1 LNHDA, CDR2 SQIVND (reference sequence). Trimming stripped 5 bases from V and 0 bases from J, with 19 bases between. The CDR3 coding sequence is TGTGCCAGTAGTCCCACGGACAAGGTTTTGTACCAAGAGACCCAGTACTTC. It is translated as CASSPTDKVLYQETQYF.

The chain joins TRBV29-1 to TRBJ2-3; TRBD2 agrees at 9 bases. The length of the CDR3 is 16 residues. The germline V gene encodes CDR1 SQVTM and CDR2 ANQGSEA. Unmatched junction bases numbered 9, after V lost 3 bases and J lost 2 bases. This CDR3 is CSVEGVAGEVTDTQYF. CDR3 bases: TGCAGCGTTGAGGGGGTAGCGGGAGAGGTCACAGATACGCAGTATTTT.

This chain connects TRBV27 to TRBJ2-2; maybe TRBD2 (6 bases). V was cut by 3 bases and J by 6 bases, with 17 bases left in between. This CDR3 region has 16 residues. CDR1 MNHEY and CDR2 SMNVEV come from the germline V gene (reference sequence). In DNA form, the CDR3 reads TGTGCCAGCAGTTTCGGGCTCGGGAGCTCCGCCGGGGAGCTGTTTTTT. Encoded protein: CASSFGLGSSAGELFF.

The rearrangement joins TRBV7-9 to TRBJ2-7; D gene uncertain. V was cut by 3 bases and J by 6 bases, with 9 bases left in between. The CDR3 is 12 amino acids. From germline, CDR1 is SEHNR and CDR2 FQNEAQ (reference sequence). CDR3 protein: CASSFVRPEQYF. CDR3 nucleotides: TGTGCCAGCAGCTTCGTCAGACCCGAGCAGTACTTC.

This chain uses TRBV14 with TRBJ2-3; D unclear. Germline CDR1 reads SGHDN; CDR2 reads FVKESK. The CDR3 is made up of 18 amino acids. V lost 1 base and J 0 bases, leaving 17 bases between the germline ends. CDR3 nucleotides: TGTGCCAGCAGCCAAGGTGTCTTACGGAAGACCAGCACAGATACGCAGTATTTT. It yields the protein CASSQGVLRKTSTDTQYF. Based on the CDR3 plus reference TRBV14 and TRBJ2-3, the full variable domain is EAGVTQFPSHSVIEKGQTVTLRCDPISGHDNLYWYRRVMGKEIKFLLHFVKESKQDESGMPNNRFLAERTGGTYSTLKVQPAELEDSGVYFCASSQGVLRKTSTDTQYFGPGTRLTVL.

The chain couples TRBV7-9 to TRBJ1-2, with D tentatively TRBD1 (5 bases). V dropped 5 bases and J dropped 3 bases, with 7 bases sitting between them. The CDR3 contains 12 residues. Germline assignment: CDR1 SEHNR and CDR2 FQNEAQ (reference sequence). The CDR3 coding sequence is TGTGCCAGCAGCCAGGGTGACTATGGCTACACCTTC. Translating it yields CASSQGDYGYTF.

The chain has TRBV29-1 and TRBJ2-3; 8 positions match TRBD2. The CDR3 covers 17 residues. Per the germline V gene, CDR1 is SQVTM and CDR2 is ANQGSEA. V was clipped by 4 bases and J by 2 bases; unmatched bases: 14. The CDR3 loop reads CSVAGPGSGSNTDTQYF. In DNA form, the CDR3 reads TGCAGCGTTGCAGGGCCTGGGAGCGGGAGCAACACAGATACGCAGTATTTT.

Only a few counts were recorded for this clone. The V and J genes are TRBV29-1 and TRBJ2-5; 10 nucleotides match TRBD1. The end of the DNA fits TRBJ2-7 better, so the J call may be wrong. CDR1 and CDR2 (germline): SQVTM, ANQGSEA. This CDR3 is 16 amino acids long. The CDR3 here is CSVETPRTGGSYEQYF. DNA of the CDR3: TGCAGCGTTGAAACCCCAAGGACAGGGGGCTCCTACGAGCAGTACTTC.

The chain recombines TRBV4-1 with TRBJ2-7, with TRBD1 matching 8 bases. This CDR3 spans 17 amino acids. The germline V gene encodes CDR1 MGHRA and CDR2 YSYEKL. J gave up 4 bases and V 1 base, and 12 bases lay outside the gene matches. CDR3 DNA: TGCGCCAGCAGCCAAGTAGAGAACCGGGACAGGACGTACGAGCAGTACTTC. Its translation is CASSQVENRDRTYEQYF.

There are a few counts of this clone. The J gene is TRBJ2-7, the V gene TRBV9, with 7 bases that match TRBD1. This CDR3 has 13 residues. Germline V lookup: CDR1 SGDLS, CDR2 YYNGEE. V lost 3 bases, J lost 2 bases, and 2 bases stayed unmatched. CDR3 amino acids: CASSDGTAYEQYF. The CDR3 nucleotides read TGTGCCAGCAGCGACGGGACAGCCTACGAGCAGTACTTC.

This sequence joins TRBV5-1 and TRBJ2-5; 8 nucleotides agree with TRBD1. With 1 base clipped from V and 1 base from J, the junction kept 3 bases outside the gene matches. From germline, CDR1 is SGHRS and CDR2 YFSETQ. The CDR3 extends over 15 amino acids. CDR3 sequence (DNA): TGCGCCAGCAGCTTGTACAGGGGGTCCCAAGAGACCCAGTACTTC. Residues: CASSLYRGSQETQYF.

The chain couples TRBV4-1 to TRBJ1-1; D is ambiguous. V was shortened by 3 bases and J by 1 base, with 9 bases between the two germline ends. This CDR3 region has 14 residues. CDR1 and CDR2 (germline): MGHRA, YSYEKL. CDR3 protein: CASSQGGSNTEAFF. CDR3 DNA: TGCGCCAGCAGCCAGGGCGGATCGAACACTGAAGCTTTCTTT.

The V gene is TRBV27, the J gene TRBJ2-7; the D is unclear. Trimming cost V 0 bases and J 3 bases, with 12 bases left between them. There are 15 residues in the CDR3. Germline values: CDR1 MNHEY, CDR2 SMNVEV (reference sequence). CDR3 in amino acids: CASSLSPNANYEQYF. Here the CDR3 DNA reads TGTGCCAGCAGTTTATCCCCTAATGCAAACTACGAGCAGTACTTC.

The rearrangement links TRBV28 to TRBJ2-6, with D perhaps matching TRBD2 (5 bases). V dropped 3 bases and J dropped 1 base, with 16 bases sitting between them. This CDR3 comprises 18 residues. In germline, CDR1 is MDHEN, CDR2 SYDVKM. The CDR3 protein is CASSFKRTSGSGANVLTF. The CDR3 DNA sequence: TGTGCCAGCAGTTTCAAGCGAACCTCGGGATCTGGGGCCAACGTCCTGACTTTC.

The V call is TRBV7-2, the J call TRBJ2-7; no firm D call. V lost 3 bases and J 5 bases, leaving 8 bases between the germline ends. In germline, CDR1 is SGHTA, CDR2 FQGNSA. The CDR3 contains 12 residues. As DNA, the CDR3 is TGTGCCAGCAGCTTTAATTTAGACGAGCAGTACTTC. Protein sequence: CASSFNLDEQYF.

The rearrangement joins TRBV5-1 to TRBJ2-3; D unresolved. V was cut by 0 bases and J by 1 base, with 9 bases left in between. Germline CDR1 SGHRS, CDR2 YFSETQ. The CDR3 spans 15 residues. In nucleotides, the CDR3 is TGCGCCAGCAGCTTGGGGCGAGTGCGCACAGATACGCAGTATTTT. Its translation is CASSLGRVRTDTQYF.